This is a list of T cell receptor beta chains from one sample in a study of blood T cell repertoires in COVID-19. Some clones are missing from TCRdb's copy, which holds only in-frame ones; the method was immunoSEQ multiplex PCR. The sample records more than 45,000 clones, roughly 79% being singletons. Material: peripheral blood. Source of these receptors: a human donor in a cohort sampled during active COVID-19. CDR3s include the opening cysteine and the closing phenylalanine or tryptophan. D genes are given only for firm matches. Rows may omit the clone size; those that give it use once, few, many or a size class.

>TRBJ2-7|15|.|.|TRBV19
TGTGCCAGTAGCAAAAATACGGGGGTCTACTACGAGCAGTACTTC
CASSKNTGVYYEQYF
>TRBJ2-5|14|TRBD1|.|TRBV2
TGTGCCGGAACGCGACAGGGACAGTATTGGACCCAGTACTTC
CAGTRQGQYWTQYF
>TRBJ2-7|17|TRBD2|once|TRBV6-6
TGTGCCAGCAGTCCCGGGGTAGCGGGGGTTAGCTCCTACGAGCAGTACTTC
CASSPGVAGVSSYEQYF
>TRBJ1-1|14|.|.|TRBV7-6
TGTGCCAGCAGCTCACAGGGAAGGAACACTGAAGCTTTCTTT
CASSSQGRNTEAFF
>TRBJ1-5|14|TRBD1|.|TRBV7-6
TGTGCCAGCAGCCCTCAGGGGGGCTATCAGCCCCAGCATTTT
CASSPQGGYQPQHF
>TRBJ2-5|11|.|few|TRBV18
TGTGCCAGCTCCAACCAAGAGACCCAGTACTTC
CASSNQETQYF
>TRBJ2-7|18|TRBD2|.|TRBV29-1
TGCAGCGTCGCCCTAACCTTAACTAGCGGGGGGCCTATCTACGAGCAGTACTTC
CSVALTLTSGGPIYEQYF
>TRBJ2-7|15|.|.|TRBV7-3
TGTGCCAGCAGCTTAGATGGACGGGGGAACTACGAGCAGTACTTC
CASSLDGRGNYEQYF
>TRBJ2-1|15|TRBD2|.|TRBV6-2/TRBV6-3
TGTGCCAGCAGTTCTCTAGCGGCACCTTTCAATGAGCAGTTCTTC
CASSSLAAPFNEQFF
>TRBJ1-4|17|.|.|TRBV15
TGTGCCACCAGCGGGGATCATGGGGCCCCAACTAATGAAAAACTGTTTTTT
CATSGDHGAPTNEKLFF
>TRBJ2-6|17|TRBD2|.|TRBV10-2
TGCGCCAGCGGGCGGGGGGGGACGGACTCTGGGGCCAACGTCCTGACTTTC
CASGRGGTDSGANVLTF
>TRBJ1-2|13|.|once|TRBV7-2
TGTGCCAGCAGCCCCCAGGGTATGGATGGCTACACCTTC
CASSPQGMDGYTF
>TRBJ1-5|16|TRBD1|.|TRBV7-6
TGTGCCAGCAGCTTGGGGAACAGGGGAACCCATCAGCCCCAGCATTTT
CASSLGNRGTHQPQHF
>TRBJ1-2|10|.|few|TRBV24-1
TGTGCCACCAGGTTATTGGGCTACACCTTC
CATRLLGYTF
>TRBJ1-1|16|TRBD1|.|TRBV5-8
TGTGCCAGCACCCACCGGGACAGAGGGCTAAACACTGAAGCTTTCTTT
CASTHRDRGLNTEAFF
>TRBJ2-7|13|.|.|TRBV27
TGTGCCAGCAGTTTGGGGCCTGAGGTAACGTGGTACTTC
CASSLGPEVTWYF
>TRBJ2-6|15|.|.|TRBV29-1
TGCAGCCTCAATGAGGCCATCTCTGGGGCCAACGTCCTGACTTTC
CSLNEAISGANVLTF
>TRBJ2-7|16|.|.|TRBV29-1
TGCAGCGTTGAAGGTATCGGGCAGGGAAGATCCTACGAGCAGTACTTC
CSVEGIGQGRSYEQYF
>TRBJ2-5|18|.|.|TRBV5-6
TGTGCCAGCAGCCCACGTTACACCAGGGGAGTAGGGCGAGAGACCCAGTACTTC
CASSPRYTRGVGRETQYF
>TRBJ1-6|14|.|.|TRBV3-1/TRBV3-2
TGTGCCAGCAGCGAAGCTACGGATAATTCACCCCTCCACTTT
CASSEATDNSPLHF
>TRBJ2-5|15|.|.|TRBV29-1
TGCAGCGTTGAACCAGACATAGGACAATGGCAGACCCAGTACTTC
CSVEPDIGQWQTQYF
>TRBJ1-6|15|.|.|TRBV6-5
TGTGCCAGCAACCCAGACTTCTCCTATAATTCACCCCTCCACTTT
CASNPDFSYNSPLHF
>TRBJ1-1|15|TRBD1|few|TRBV3-1/TRBV3-2
TGTGCCAGCAGCCACTCAGACAGGGGTAGGGCTGAAGCTTTCTTT
CASSHSDRGRAEAFF
>TRBJ1-1|11|.|.|TRBV7-9
TGTGCCAGCAGCTTAGTAGGGGTAGCTTTCTTT
CASSLVGVAFF
>TRBJ2-7|14|.|once|TRBV5-1
TGCGCCAGCAGCTTGGGACAGCATACCTACGAGCAGTACTTC
CASSLGQHTYEQYF
>TRBJ2-7|16|.|.|TRBV24-1
TGTGCCACAAGTGATTTGGGTGGGCTGGAATTCTACGAGCAGTACTTC
CATSDLGGLEFYEQYF
>TRBJ1-4|15|TRBD1|.|TRBV5-5
TGTGCCAGCAGCTTGGAAGACAGGGGTGGGGAAAAACTGTTTTTT
CASSLEDRGGEKLFF
>TRBJ1-1|12|.|.|TRBV13
TGTGCCAGCAGCCTTAGCGCCACTGAAGCTTTCTTT
CASSLSATEAFF
>TRBJ2-2|12|.|.|TRBV6-5
TGTGCCAGCAGCCCCTTCACCGGGGAGCTGTTTTTT
CASSPFTGELFF
>TRBJ2-7|14|TRBD1|.|TRBV4-1
TGCGCCAGCAGCCCGGACAGGGGTCACGACGAGCAGTACTTC
CASSPDRGHDEQYF
>TRBJ2-5|19|TRBD1|.|TRBV7-2
TGTGCCAGCAGCTTGCAACCATACCGACTACAGGGGTCACAAGAGACCCAGTACTTC
CASSLQPYRLQGSQETQYF
>TRBJ2-5|13|TRBD1|.|TRBV24-1
TGTGCCACCAGTGACGACAGGGTCGAGACCCAGTACTTC
CATSDDRVETQYF
>TRBJ1-1|15|.|few|TRBV7-2
TGTGCCAGCAGCCCCATGACGACGGGGAACACTGAAGCTTTCTTT
CASSPMTTGNTEAFF
>TRBJ2-7|15|TRBD2|.|TRBV7-6
TGTGCCAGCAGCGCCTATCAAGGACTAGACTACGAGCAGTACTTC
CASSAYQGLDYEQYF
>TRBJ1-1|16|TRBD1|.|TRBV3-1/TRBV3-2
TGTGCCAGCAGCCGAGATCCGGGACAGTTAAACACTGAAGCTTTCTTT
CASSRDPGQLNTEAFF
>TRBJ1-1|14|TRBD1|.|TRBV9
TGTGCCAGCAGCGTAGCAGGGGGGAACACTGAAGCTTTCTTT
CASSVAGGNTEAFF
>TRBJ2-7|14|TRBD1|.|TRBV10-3
TGTGCCATCGGACAGGGAAATCCCTCCTACGAGCAGTACTTC
CAIGQGNPSYEQYF
>TRBJ2-7|16|.|.|TRBV15
TGTGCCACCAGCAGAGCGTGGCAGGGTCACTCCTACGAGCAGTACTTC
CATSRAWQGHSYEQYF
>TRBJ2-7|14|TRBD1|.|TRBV28
TGTGCCAGCAGTTTACGGGACAGGGTGTACGAGCAGTACTTC
CASSLRDRVYEQYF
>TRBJ2-7|15|TRBD2|.|TRBV5-1
TGCGCCAGCAGCTTGGAGGTAGCGGGAGGCATCCGGCAGTACTTC
CASSLEVAGGIRQYF
>TRBJ2-7|13|TRBD1|few|TRBV2
TGTGCCAGCAGGACGGGACAGTCCTACGAGCAGTACTTC
CASRTGQSYEQYF
>TRBJ2-7|14|.|.|TRBV7-6
TGTGCCAGCAGCTTAGGACCGGGATCCTACGAGCAGTACTTC
CASSLGPGSYEQYF
>TRBJ2-7|13|.|.|TRBV30
TGTGCCTGGAGTGAAAATAGGGGTGGCGAGCAGTACTTC
CAWSENRGGEQYF
>TRBJ1-2|15|.|.|TRBV5-1
TGCGCCAGCAGCTTGGATTCAGGCAACCCTGATGGCTACACCTTC
CASSLDSGNPDGYTF
>TRBJ2-7|17|TRBD2|.|TRBV19
TGTGCCAGTAGTATGGGACTAGCGGGGACCCCGCAGGGCGAGCAGTACTTC
CASSMGLAGTPQGEQYF
>TRBJ2-7|14|TRBD1|once|TRBV2
TGTGCCAGCAGAGTCGGGACAGACACCTACGAGCAGTACTTC
CASRVGTDTYEQYF
>TRBJ1-2|13|.|.|TRBV12-3/TRBV12-4
TGTGCCAGCAGGTCGACGGGGATCTATGGCTACACCTTC
CASRSTGIYGYTF
>TRBJ1-6|15|.|.|TRBV12-5
TGTGCTAGTGCCCTCGGCGGGGCGAATAATTCACCCCTCCACTTT
CASALGGANNSPLHF
>TRBJ1-3|14|.|.|TRBV9
TGTGCCAGCAGTTTATCGGCAGGAGGAAACACCATATATTTT
CASSLSAGGNTIYF
>TRBJ2-7|14|TRBD1|.|TRBV19
TGTGCCAGTAGTCCGAGGACAGGGGGCTACGAGCAGTACTTC
CASSPRTGGYEQYF
>TRBJ2-7|14|TRBD1|.|TRBV10-2
TGCGCCAGCAGTGTTTGGGACAGCTCCTACGAGCAGTACTTC
CASSVWDSSYEQYF
>TRBJ2-7|14|.|few|TRBV27
TGTGCCAGCGCCAAAGGAGCAGGGCGATCCGAGCAGTACTTC
CASAKGAGRSEQYF
>TRBJ1-2|14|TRBD1|once|TRBV5-5
TGTGCCAGCAGCTTGGGGGGACAGGGAAGTGGCTACACCTTC
CASSLGGQGSGYTF
>TRBJ1-1|14|.|.|TRBV19
TGTGCCAGTAGTACAAACCACAGGGATACTGAAGCTTTCTTT
CASSTNHRDTEAFF